These 27 T cell receptor beta chains were sequenced from one sample in a study of T cell responses to AZD1222 COVID-19 vaccine. The protocol was immunoSEQ multiplex PCR, while the TCRdb copy is restricted to in-frame clones and leaves out a portion. The sample has some 120,000 clones; around 93% are singletons. Sequenced material: peripheral blood, taken 28 days after the second AZD1222 dose. The receptors derive from an adult who received the AZD1222 COVID-19 vaccine.

The V gene is TRBV7-9, the J gene TRBJ1-3; D unresolved. V was pared by 5 bases and J by 0 bases, with 8 bases between. The CDR3 has 14 amino acids. Germline V gene sequence: CDR1 SEHNR, CDR2 FQNEAQ (reference sequence). CDR3: CASSSRGSGNTIYF. As DNA, the CDR3 is TGTGCCAGCAGCAGCCGGGGCTCTGGAAACACCATATATTTT.

The gene calls are TRBV3-1 (or the pseudogene TRBV3-2) and TRBJ1-6, with D unclear. The V and J ends lost 0 bases and 6 bases respectively, with 9 bases between them. CDR3 length: 15 residues. The germline V gene has CDR1 LGHDT and CDR2 YNNKEL (reference sequence). The CDR3 here is CASSQDVQSNSPLHF. For the CDR3, the DNA is TGTGCCAGCAGCCAAGATGTCCAGAGTAATTCACCCCTCCACTTT.

The chain combines TRBV6-5 with TRBJ1-5, with 8 bases identical to TRBD1. This CDR3 spans 14 amino acids. Germline CDR1 and CDR2: MNHEY and SVGAGI. The trim removed 4 bases at V and 4 bases at J, leaving 3 bases unmatched. CDR3 in DNA: TGTGCCAGCAGTTGGGACAGGAAAAATCAGCCCCAGCATTTT. It encodes CASSWDRKNQPQHF.

V and J are TRBV5-4 and TRBJ2-6, with D maybe TRBD2 (6 bases). Trimming cost V 3 bases and J 0 bases, with 10 bases left between them. CDR3 length: 16 amino acids. Germline CDR1 and CDR2: SGHNT and YYREEE (reference sequence). CDR3 in DNA: TGTGCCAGCAGCTGGAGGAGGGACTCTGGGGCCAACGTCCTGACTTTC. Translating gives CASSWRRDSGANVLTF.

This chain joins TRBV19 and TRBJ1-2; no reliable D call. Trimming removed 3 bases at V and 6 bases at J, with 8 bases between. CDR1 is LNHDA and CDR2 is SQIVND in the germline V gene (reference sequence). CDR3 size: 12 residues. This CDR3 reads CASSILGNGYTF. CDR3 DNA sequence: TGTGCCAGTAGTATTTTAGGTAATGGCTACACCTTC.

For the CDR3, the DNA is TGTGCCAGTAGTATACTGGGGGCATCGGGAAACACCATATATTTT. Its protein is CASSILGASGNTIYF. The chain recombines TRBV19 with TRBJ1-3; D possibly corresponds to TRBD1 (6 bases). The CDR3 has 15 amino acids. The germline V gene has CDR1 LNHDA and CDR2 SQIVND (reference sequence). V was clipped by 2 bases and J by 4 bases, with 12 bases between them.

The chain joins TRBV28 to TRBJ2-1; D uncertain. V was clipped by 8 bases and J by 0 bases, with 14 bases between them. Germline values: CDR1 MDHEN, CDR2 SYDVKM. CDR3 length equals 15 residues. In nucleotides, the CDR3 is TGTGCCAGCCTATTCCCCATGGGCTCCTACAATGAGCAGTTCTTC. Translating it yields CASLFPMGSYNEQFF.

The rearrangement uses TRBV2 and TRBJ1-2, with unresolved D. The CDR3 length is 12 residues. V was cut by 6 bases and J by 0 bases, with 5 bases left in between. Germline V gene lookup returns CDR1 SNHLY and CDR2 FYNNEI. As DNA, the CDR3 is TGTGCCAGCAGACAGCCTAACTATGGCTACACCTTC. Translation: CASRQPNYGYTF.

The rearrangement uses TRBV19 and TRBJ1-4; no definite D call. The CDR3 runs to 14 residues. V was trimmed by 7 bases and J by 8 bases, leaving 17 bases between them. Germline V gives CDR1 LNHDA, CDR2 SQIVND (reference sequence). CDR3 loop: CASTRRHREEKLFF. CDR3 in DNA: TGTGCCAGTACTAGAAGGCATCGTGAAGAAAAACTGTTTTTT.

This chain connects TRBV6-1 to TRBJ1-2; no definite D call. Germline V gives CDR1 MNHNS, CDR2 SASEGT. This CDR3 has 15 residues. V dropped 0 bases and J dropped 6 bases, with 14 bases sitting between them. The CDR3 DNA sequence: TGTGCCAGCAGTGAAGCGCTTGGGCAGCTTAATGGCTACACCTTC. Its translation is CASSEALGQLNGYTF.

This chain uses TRBV19 with TRBJ2-7, with D perhaps matching TRBD2 (5 bases). The V gene's germline CDR1 is LNHDA and CDR2 SQIVND (reference sequence). The V and J ends lost 4 bases and 1 base respectively, with 14 bases between them. The CDR3 contains 15 residues. The CDR3 sequence is CASSTAVEGSYEQYF. CDR3 bases: TGTGCCAGTAGTACGGCTGTAGAGGGTTCCTACGAGCAGTACTTC. The entire variable domain, with the rest obtained from reference TRBV19 and TRBJ2-7, is as follows: DGGITQSPKYLFRKEGQNVTLSCEQNLNHDAMYWYRQDPGQGLRLIYYSQIVNDFQKGDIAEGYSVSREKKESFPLTVTSAQKNPTAFYLCASSTAVEGSYEQYFGPGTRLTVT.

This clone was seen more than once but under ten times. The chain joins TRBV3-1 (or the pseudogene TRBV3-2) to TRBJ1-3; D is ambiguous. This CDR3 region has 16 residues. The germline V gene encodes CDR1 LGHDT and CDR2 YNNKEL (reference sequence). The V gene lost 2 bases and the J gene lost 0 bases, with 11 bases spanning the gap. This CDR3 reads CASSQFGGPSGNTIYF. In DNA form, the CDR3 reads TGTGCCAGCAGCCAATTTGGAGGACCCTCTGGAAACACCATATATTTT.

This clone has just one count. CDR3 sequence: CASSLHMTQPQHF. The CDR3 DNA sequence: TGTGCCAGCAGCTTACATATGACTCAGCCCCAGCATTTT. The V gene is TRBV7-2, the J gene TRBJ1-5, with D hard to call. This CDR3 is built from 13 residues. Looked up from germline, CDR1 is SGHTA and CDR2 is FQGNSA. Trimming took off 2 bases at V and 6 bases at J, with 8 bases between the two ends.

This chain uses TRBV7-6 with TRBJ1-1; the D is unclear. This CDR3 has 13 residues. Germline V gene sequence: CDR1 SGHVS, CDR2 FNYEAQ. V was trimmed by 1 base and J by 1 base, leaving 4 bases between them. In nucleotides, the CDR3 is TGTGCCAGCAGCTTAGTGGGGAACACTGAAGCTTTCTTT. Translation: CASSLVGNTEAFF.

V gene TRBV5-1 combines with J gene TRBJ1-1; 8 positions match TRBD1. The trim removed 4 bases at V and 5 bases at J, leaving 10 bases unmatched. The CDR3 has 15 residues. CDR1 and CDR2 from the germline V gene are SGHRS and YFSETQ. The CDR3 sequence: CASSVPGGASTEAFF. For the CDR3, the DNA is TGCGCCAGCAGCGTACCAGGGGGCGCAAGTACTGAAGCTTTCTTT.

This rearrangement joins TRBV4-2 to TRBJ1-3; a possible D gene is TRBD1 (5 bases). Germline loops: CDR1 LGHNA, CDR2 YNFKEQ. The CDR3 is 15 amino acids. Trimming took 1 base from V and 4 from J, leaving 11 bases between them. CDR3 sequence: CASSQVAGVGNTIYF. The CDR3, as DNA: TGTGCCAGCAGCCAAGTAGCGGGGGTGGGAAACACCATATATTTT.

V gene TRBV7-9 combines with J gene TRBJ1-2; 9 bases map to TRBD1. Trimming at V came to 5 bases and at J to 6 bases, leaving 10 bases not matched to a gene. This CDR3 has 15 amino acids. Germline CDR1 SEHNR, CDR2 FQNEAQ (reference sequence). CDR3 DNA sequence: TGTGCCAGCAGCCTGACGGGACAGGGTAGGAATGGCTACACCTTC. This encodes CASSLTGQGRNGYTF.

This chain joins TRBV4-1 and TRBJ1-1; D is unresolved. CDR1 is MGHRA and CDR2 is YSYEKL in the germline V gene. The V gene lost 4 bases and the J gene lost 4 bases, with 13 bases spanning the gap. This CDR3 contains 14 residues. This chain's CDR3 is CASSPTEGSTEAFF. DNA of the CDR3: TGCGCCAGCAGCCCTACTGAGGGATCCACTGAAGCTTTCTTT.

CDR3 amino acids: CASSTDRSNYGYTF. Here the CDR3 DNA reads TGTGCCAGCAGCACGGACAGATCTAACTATGGCTACACCTTC. The chain employs TRBV11-1 and TRBJ1-2; D possibly corresponds to TRBD1 (6 bases). This CDR3 is 14 amino acids long. V gave up 5 bases and J gave up 0 bases, with 10 bases separating them. Germline V gene data show CDR1 as SGHAT and CDR2 as FQDESV (reference sequence).

The chain carries TRBV10-3 and TRBJ2-5; TRBD2 matches at 8 bases. The CDR3 extends over 14 amino acids. CDR1 is ENHRY, CDR2 SYGVKD, per germline. Germline trimming cut 3 bases from V and 4 bases from J; bases unmatched to any gene: 4. The CDR3 sequence is CAISDSAGAETQYF. The CDR3 nucleotides are TGTGCCATCAGTGACTCAGCGGGAGCAGAGACCCAGTACTTC.

The genes are TRBV10-3 and TRBJ1-5; tentative D call: TRBD1 (5 bases). The germline V gene has CDR1 ENHRY and CDR2 SYGVKD. The CDR3 has 24 amino acids. V was shortened by 8 bases and J by 5 bases, with 46 bases between the two germline ends. CDR3 protein: CAISMGLHRQRRSVDLTVDQPQHF. In DNA, the CDR3 is TGTGCCATCTCCATGGGGCTCCACAGACAAAGAAGGAGTGTTGATCTCACTGTGGATCAGCCCCAGCATTTT.

V gene TRBV11-3 combines with J gene TRBJ1-1, with TRBD1 matching 7 bases. This CDR3 is built from 14 residues. Germline lookup yields CDR1 SGHNT and CDR2 YENEEA. The ends lost 5 bases at V and 0 bases at J; junction bases unmatched: 3. In DNA form, the CDR3 reads TGTGCCAGCAGCCCCGGGACAGTGAACACTGAAGCTTTCTTT. Protein sequence: CASSPGTVNTEAFF.

The table lists this clone with a count of one. The CDR3 protein is CASSYSGGPMNTEAFF. CDR3 coding DNA: TGTGCCAGCAGTTACTCGGGGGGACCTATGAACACTGAAGCTTTCTTT. This chain links TRBV6-2 or TRBV6-3 with TRBJ1-1; a possible D gene is TRBD1 (5 bases). The germline V gene encodes CDR1 MNHEY and CDR2 SVGEGT. The V end lost 0 bases, the J end lost 0 bases, and 11 bases lay between the germline ends. This CDR3 spans 16 amino acids.

V gene TRBV5-6 combines with J gene TRBJ2-7; 7 bases map to TRBD1. The CDR3 extends over 15 amino acids. Trimming removed 4 bases from V and 1 base from J; junction bases left unmatched: 8. The germline gives CDR1 SGHDT, CDR2 YYEEEE. DNA for the CDR3: TGTGCCAGCAGCGTTACAGGGGTAATTTCCTACGAGCAGTACTTC. It specifies CASSVTGVISYEQYF.

This sequence joins TRBV5-1 and TRBJ1-6; 8 bases agree with TRBD1. The germline CDR1 and CDR2 sequences are SGHRS and YFSETQ. The CDR3 runs 15 residues. With 0 bases clipped from V and 9 bases from J, the junction kept 5 bases outside the gene matches. The CDR3 region is CASSLVAGGFSPLHF. DNA for the CDR3: TGCGCCAGCAGCTTGGTGGCAGGGGGCTTTTCACCCCTCCACTTT.

The genes are TRBV5-1 and TRBJ2-3, with a possible D match to TRBD1 (5 bases). The V end lost 4 bases, the J end lost 0 bases, and 9 bases lay between the germline ends. Germline assignment: CDR1 SGHRS and CDR2 YFSETQ. The CDR3 runs to 14 residues. The CDR3 DNA sequence: TGCGCCAGCAGCCCAGGGCCAAGCACAGATACGCAGTATTTT. The encoded protein is CASSPGPSTDTQYF.

The rearrangement uses TRBV5-1 and TRBJ1-2; D gene unclear. Per germline, CDR1 SGHRS and CDR2 YFSETQ. Deletions cut 0 bases from V and 4 bases from J, with 7 bases between. The CDR3 is made up of 13 amino acids. The CDR3 here is CASSLDQAYGYTF. In DNA, the CDR3 is TGCGCCAGCAGCTTGGACCAGGCCTATGGCTACACCTTC. Variable domain in full (rest from reference TRBV5-1 and TRBJ1-2): KAGVTQTPRYLIKTRGQQVTLSCSPISGHRSVSWYQQTPGQGLQFLFEYFSETQRNKGNFPGRFSGRQFSNSRSEMNVSTLELGDSALYLCASSLDQAYGYTFGSGTRLTVV.